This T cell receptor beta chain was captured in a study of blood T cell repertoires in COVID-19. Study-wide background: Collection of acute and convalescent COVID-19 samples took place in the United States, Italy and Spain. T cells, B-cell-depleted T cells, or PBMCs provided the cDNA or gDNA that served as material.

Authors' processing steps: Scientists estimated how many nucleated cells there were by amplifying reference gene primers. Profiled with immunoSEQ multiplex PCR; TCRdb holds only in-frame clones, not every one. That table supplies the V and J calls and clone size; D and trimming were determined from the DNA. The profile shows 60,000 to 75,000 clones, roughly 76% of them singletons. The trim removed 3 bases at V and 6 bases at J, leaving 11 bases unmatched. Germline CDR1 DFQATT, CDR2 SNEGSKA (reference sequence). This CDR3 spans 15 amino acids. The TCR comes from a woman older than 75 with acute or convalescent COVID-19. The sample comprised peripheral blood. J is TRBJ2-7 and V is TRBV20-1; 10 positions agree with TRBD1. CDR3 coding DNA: TGCAGTGCTAGTAGGGGAGGGGACAGGGGCCGCGAGCAGTACTTC. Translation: CSASRGGDRGREQYF.